The 3 T cell receptor beta chains listed next were all sequenced from one sample in a study of regulatory T cells in long-lasting Graves disease. Researchers made TCR beta libraries by using iRepertoire HTBI primers and running Arm-PCR on CDR3 regions. TCRdb reanalysed the multiplex PCR reads using MiXCR and keeps one entry per CDR3 protein. The data show a few hundred thousand distinct CDR3 sequences, roughly 14% seen once. Time point reported: newly diagnosed GD, antithyroid drugs for less than 3 months. TCR sequences were obtained from RNA taken from PBMCs. These data were also reused for a study on T cells in Graves' hyperthyroidism and ophthalmopathy.

The specimen comprised peripheral blood mononuclear cells (PBMCs), sampled at new diagnosis, from a patient treated with antithyroid drugs. All receptors derive from a man aged 30 to 39 with Graves disease.

V gene TRBV19 combines with J gene TRBJ1-1, with D perhaps TRBD1 (6 bases). The germline gives CDR1 LNHDA, CDR2 SQIVND (reference sequence). Deletions cut 1 base from V and 0 bases from J, with 18 bases between. The CDR3 consists of 18 residues. CDR3 sequence (DNA): TGTGCCAGTAGTATAGTTTTACCGGGCGGGGGGCTGAACACTGAAGCTTTCTTT. Translation gives CASSIVLPGGGLNTEAFF.

This clonotype was seen a few times. The genes are TRBV30 and TRBJ2-5; the D call may be TRBD1 or TRBD2 (5 bases each). V was cut by 0 bases and J by 1 base, with 12 bases left in between. CDR1 and CDR2 from the germline V gene are GTSNPN and SVGIG (reference sequence). The CDR3 runs to 15 residues. The CDR3 DNA sequence: TGTGCCTGGAGTGTAGGCGTGGGGACCCAAGAGACCCAGTACTTC. Encoded protein: CAWSVGVGTQETQYF. Variable domain in full (rest from reference TRBV30 and TRBJ2-5): SQTIHQWPATLVQPVGSPLSLECTVEGTSNPNLYWYRQAAGRGLQLLFYSVGIGQISSEVPQNLSASRPQDRQFILSSKKLLLSDSGFYLCAWSVGVGTQETQYFGPGTRLLVL.

The rearrangement links TRBV7-9 to TRBJ2-7; 9 nucleotides match TRBD1. The V and J ends lost 9 bases and 3 bases, in that order; junction bases with no gene match: 9. Germline V lookup: CDR1 SEHNR, CDR2 FQNEAQ (reference sequence). The CDR3 is 14 amino acids. The CDR3 loop reads CASSPWTGDYEQYF. The CDR3 region has the DNA TGTGCCAGTAGCCCTTGGACAGGGGACTACGAGCAGTACTTC.